These T cell receptor beta chains were read from a single sample in a study of blood T cell repertoires in COVID-19. Sequenced by immunoSEQ multiplex PCR; TCRdb stores in-frame clones only, minus some. Here the sample spans approximately 180,000 clones, 70% to 90% being singletons. The specimen was peripheral blood. These receptors were collected from a man in his 60s with acute or convalescent COVID-19. The CDR3 runs from the conserved cysteine through the conserved F or W. Fields, in order: CDR3 DNA, CDR3 protein, V gene, clone size, D gene, CDR3 length, J gene. A D gene is named only where the DNA matches it firmly. Where a row states a size, it is once, few, many or the class of an expanded clone; other rows omit it.

DNA: TGTGCCAGCAGCGGGACTAGCGGGAGAAATAATGAGCAGTTCTTC; CDR3: CASSGTSGRNNEQFF; V: TRBV2; size: .; D: TRBD2; length: 15; J: TRBJ2-1
DNA: TGTGCCAGCTCCCCTCGGACAGGGGAACGGGAGACCCAGTACTTC; CDR3: CASSPRTGERETQYF; V: TRBV18; size: .; D: TRBD1; length: 15; J: TRBJ2-5
DNA: TGTGCCAGCAGTCATCAGGGGACCGTTGTTAATGAAAAACTGTTTTTT; CDR3: CASSHQGTVVNEKLFF; V: TRBV25-1; size: .; D: .; length: 16; J: TRBJ1-4
DNA: TGTGCCAGCTCACCACCGGCCACCGGGGGCTATGGCTACACCTTC; CDR3: CASSPPATGGYGYTF; V: TRBV18; size: .; D: .; length: 15; J: TRBJ1-2
DNA: TGTGCCAGCAGCTTAGGTATTCTGGGTGAGGGTGAGCAGTTCTTC; CDR3: CASSLGILGEGEQFF; V: TRBV7-9; size: .; D: .; length: 15; J: TRBJ2-1
DNA: TGTGCCAGCAGTTACCCCGGGACAGGGGGTAGTCAGCCCCAGCATTTT; CDR3: CASSYPGTGGSQPQHF; V: TRBV6-2/TRBV6-3; size: .; D: TRBD1; length: 16; J: TRBJ1-5
DNA: TGTCTTGGGTTGATTGGAGCAGATACGCAGTATTTT; CDR3: CLGLIGADTQYF; V: TRBV28; size: .; D: .; length: 12; J: TRBJ2-3
DNA: TGTGCCAGCAGCCAAGGCCGGTACACCTTC; CDR3: CASSQGRYTF; V: TRBV3-1/TRBV3-2; size: .; D: .; length: 10; J: TRBJ1-2
DNA: TGTGCCAGCGAATCCGCTTGGCAGGGCGGTGGTGGCTACACCTTC; CDR3: CASESAWQGGGGYTF; V: TRBV6-5; size: .; D: .; length: 15; J: TRBJ1-2
DNA: TGTGCCAGTAGTATAGATCCGTTGAATAGGCAGGGGCGCAACAATGAGCAGTTCTTC; CDR3: CASSIDPLNRQGRNNEQFF; V: TRBV19; size: .; D: .; length: 19; J: TRBJ2-1
DNA: TGTGCCAGCAGTTACCGGGACAGGAACACCGGGGAGCTGTTTTTT; CDR3: CASSYRDRNTGELFF; V: TRBV27; size: once; D: TRBD1; length: 15; J: TRBJ2-2
DNA: TGTGCCACCAGCAGAGATGAGAGTGGCTACACCTTC; CDR3: CATSRDESGYTF; V: TRBV15; size: .; D: .; length: 12; J: TRBJ1-2
DNA: TGCGCCAGCAGCTTGTGGACTAGCGGGACCTACGAGCAGTACTTC; CDR3: CASSLWTSGTYEQYF; V: TRBV5-1; size: .; D: TRBD2; length: 15; J: TRBJ2-7
DNA: TGTGCCAGTAGTCCAGCGGGCAGTCGCACAGATACGCAGTATTTT; CDR3: CASSPAGSRTDTQYF; V: TRBV19; size: .; D: .; length: 15; J: TRBJ2-3
DNA: TGTGCCAGCAGAGCCCGGACAGGGAAGTTCTTC; CDR3: CASRARTGKFF; V: TRBV6-5; size: .; D: TRBD1; length: 11; J: TRBJ2-1
DNA: TGTGCCAGCAGCCAAGAGAGCTATGGCTACACCTTC; CDR3: CASSQESYGYTF; V: TRBV3-1/TRBV3-2; size: few; D: .; length: 12; J: TRBJ1-2
DNA: TGTGCCAGCAGTGAAAACGGGGGGCGGGGTGAGCAGTTCTTC; CDR3: CASSENGGRGEQFF; V: TRBV2; size: .; D: .; length: 14; J: TRBJ2-1
DNA: TGTGCCAGCAGTTACTCCGGGACTAGCGGGAGAGTGGGAGCCAAAAACATTCAGTACTTC; CDR3: CASSYSGTSGRVGAKNIQYF; V: TRBV6-2/TRBV6-3; size: .; D: TRBD2; length: 20; J: TRBJ2-4
DNA: TGCGCCACCGGACAGGGGGGCAGCACAGATACGCAGTATTTT; CDR3: CATGQGGSTDTQYF; V: TRBV5-1; size: .; D: TRBD1; length: 14; J: TRBJ2-3
DNA: TGTGCCAGCAGTTTTACTCCAGAGCAGTACTTC; CDR3: CASSFTPEQYF; V: TRBV2; size: .; D: .; length: 11; J: TRBJ2-7
DNA: TGTGCCAGCAGTCCCGGAGCAACTAGGGAGTACTTC; CDR3: CASSPGATREYF; V: TRBV6-5; size: .; D: .; length: 12; J: TRBJ2-7
DNA: TGCGCCAGCAAACGGGACGACATGGCGGGAATTAACAATGAGCAGTTCTTC; CDR3: CASKRDDMAGINNEQFF; V: TRBV5-1; size: .; D: .; length: 17; J: TRBJ2-1
DNA: TGTGCCAGCAGCTTACTGGGAGAGAACACTGAAGCTTTCTTT; CDR3: CASSLLGENTEAFF; V: TRBV7-2; size: .; D: .; length: 14; J: TRBJ1-1
DNA: TGTGCCAGCATGAGGGGGACAGGGTCAGGCTCTGGAAACACCATATATTTT; CDR3: CASMRGTGSGSGNTIYF; V: TRBV28; size: .; D: TRBD1; length: 17; J: TRBJ1-3
DNA: TGTGCCAGCACCTCCGGGACTTTCACCGGGGAGCTGTTTTTT; CDR3: CASTSGTFTGELFF; V: TRBV2; size: .; D: .; length: 14; J: TRBJ2-2
DNA: TGTGCCAGCACCCAACTAGAAGAGACCCAGTACTTC; CDR3: CASTQLEETQYF; V: TRBV7-9; size: .; D: .; length: 12; J: TRBJ2-5
DNA: TGTGCCAGCAGTTTGCTTCCACAGGCGGCTGGCTACACCTTC; CDR3: CASSLLPQAAGYTF; V: TRBV27; size: .; D: .; length: 14; J: TRBJ1-2
DNA: TGTGCCAGCAGCCAACTCGGTAGTCAGCCCCAGCATTTT; CDR3: CASSQLGSQPQHF; V: TRBV3-1/TRBV3-2; size: .; D: .; length: 13; J: TRBJ1-5
DNA: TGTGCCAGCAGTCGTAAAGGTTGGGCGGGGGATGGCTACACCTTC; CDR3: CASSRKGWAGDGYTF; V: TRBV7-2; size: .; D: .; length: 15; J: TRBJ1-2
DNA: TGTGCCAGCAGCCAAGATACTGCTGGGGCCAACGTCCTGACTTTC; CDR3: CASSQDTAGANVLTF; V: TRBV3-1/TRBV3-2; size: .; D: .; length: 15; J: TRBJ2-6
DNA: TGTGCCAGCAGCCCCGGGACTAGTTTCTTAAATGAGCAGTTCTTC; CDR3: CASSPGTSFLNEQFF; V: TRBV27; size: .; D: TRBD2; length: 15; J: TRBJ2-1
DNA: TGCGCCAGCAGCTTGAGACAGCCCTCTGGGGCCAACGTCCTGACTTTC; CDR3: CASSLRQPSGANVLTF; V: TRBV5-1; size: .; D: .; length: 16; J: TRBJ2-6
DNA: TGTGCCAGCAGTGACCCCGGGACTAGCGGTGCCCAAGAGACCCAGTACTTC; CDR3: CASSDPGTSGAQETQYF; V: TRBV28; size: .; D: TRBD2; length: 17; J: TRBJ2-5
DNA: TGTGCCAGCAGTTCTCCTAGTGGGTTGAGCAATGAGCAGTTCTTC; CDR3: CASSSPSGLSNEQFF; V: TRBV6-5; size: .; D: .; length: 15; J: TRBJ2-1
DNA: TGTGCCAGCAGCCAAGGGGGGTCAGGGGTACGCTCACCCCTCCACTTT; CDR3: CASSQGGSGVRSPLHF; V: TRBV14; size: few; D: .; length: 16; J: TRBJ1-6
DNA: TGTGCCAGTAGAGGACAGGGCATTCAGCCCCAGCATTTT; CDR3: CASRGQGIQPQHF; V: TRBV19; size: once; D: TRBD1; length: 13; J: TRBJ1-5
DNA: TGCGCCAGCAGCTTGGGACAGGCCTCGGAGACCCAGTACTTC; CDR3: CASSLGQASETQYF; V: TRBV5-1; size: .; D: .; length: 14; J: TRBJ2-5
DNA: TGTGCCAGCAGTCCCGGGGGTAGCAATCAGCCCCAGCATTTT; CDR3: CASSPGGSNQPQHF; V: TRBV6-5; size: once; D: .; length: 14; J: TRBJ1-5
DNA: TGTGCCAGCTCACCACCGGGGACAGGGGGAGAGCAGTTCTTC; CDR3: CASSPPGTGGEQFF; V: TRBV18; size: .; D: TRBD1; length: 14; J: TRBJ2-1
DNA: TGTGCCAGCAGTCCCCTCTACTATGGCTACACCTTC; CDR3: CASSPLYYGYTF; V: TRBV28; size: .; D: .; length: 12; J: TRBJ1-2
DNA: TGTGCCAGCAGCTTACAGGGTCGCACAGATACGCAGTATTTT; CDR3: CASSLQGRTDTQYF; V: TRBV6-6; size: .; D: .; length: 14; J: TRBJ2-3
DNA: TGTGCCAGCACCGCACAGATGAACACTGAAGCTTTCTTT; CDR3: CASTAQMNTEAFF; V: TRBV12-3/TRBV12-4; size: .; D: .; length: 13; J: TRBJ1-1
DNA: TGTGCCAGTAGTATGATTGACAGGGTGCGGGAAGAGACCCAGTACTTC; CDR3: CASSMIDRVREETQYF; V: TRBV19; size: .; D: TRBD1; length: 16; J: TRBJ2-5
DNA: TGTGCCAGCAGCTTAGAGGGCCCAGGCAGAGAGCAGTTCTTC; CDR3: CASSLEGPGREQFF; V: TRBV7-3; size: .; D: .; length: 14; J: TRBJ2-1
DNA: TGTGCCAGCAGCACACGAAGAATATACAGGGCCAACTATGGCTACACCTTC; CDR3: CASSTRRIYRANYGYTF; V: TRBV5-6; size: .; D: .; length: 17; J: TRBJ1-2
DNA: TGTGCCAGCAGCTTCGGGGGGAACACTGAAGCTTTCTTT; CDR3: CASSFGGNTEAFF; V: TRBV7-3; size: .; D: .; length: 13; J: TRBJ1-1
DNA: TGCGCCAGCAGCTTGGGTGGAGGCACAACTAGCACAGATACGCAGTATTTT; CDR3: CASSLGGGTTSTDTQYF; V: TRBV5-1; size: .; D: .; length: 17; J: TRBJ2-3
DNA: TGTGCCAGCAGTGAACTCTACGAGCAGTACTTC; CDR3: CASSELYEQYF; V: TRBV6-1; size: few; D: .; length: 11; J: TRBJ2-7
DNA: TGTGCCATCAGTGAGTCAGATCGGACCATATATTTT; CDR3: CAISESDRTIYF; V: TRBV10-3; size: .; D: .; length: 12; J: TRBJ1-3
DNA: TGTGCCAGCAGTCGGGGTAGCGCGGGAGGGGGAGGACTACAAGAGACCCAGTACTTC; CDR3: CASSRGSAGGGGLQETQYF; V: TRBV19; size: .; D: TRBD2; length: 19; J: TRBJ2-5